This T cell receptor (beta chain) was recovered during a study of OX40 agonist ivuxolimab in advanced cancers. Study context: Partial responses were achieved by three patients, one with hepatocellular carcinoma and two with cutaneous melanoma.

Study-wide results and caveats: Compared with others, partial responders at 0.1-3.0 mg/kg displayed clonal expansion among the lowest.

A remark on this clone: Its target is unknown.

V gave up 6 bases and J gave up 4 bases; unmatched junction bases: 9. Germline loops: CDR1 MNHEY, CDR2 SVGAGI. This CDR3 has 15 amino acids. Using immunoSEQ multiplex PCR, the repertoire was profiled, and TCRdb retains in-frame clones only, with some absent. The sample includes 150,000 to 170,000 clones, around 94% of them seen just once. The material sequenced was CD4+ or CD8+ T cells sorted from blood, taken in a trial of the OX40 agonist ivuxolimab. The V gene is TRBV6-5, the J gene TRBJ2-7; 10 bases map to TRBD1. This TCR was sampled from an adult with an advanced solid tumor such as melanoma, head and neck, liver or kidney cancer. The CDR3 sequence: CASRPGGTGVYEQYF. The CDR3 DNA reads as TGTGCCAGCAGACCGGGGGGGACAGGGGTTTACGAGCAGTACTTC.